The rows below give T cell receptor beta chains drawn from one sample of a study of cytotoxic CD8 clonotypes in ibrutinib-treated CLL. Clones were read by immunoSEQ multiplex PCR, and TCRdb kept only the in-frame ones, dropping some. The top ten clones hold 30% to 45% of a sample with approximately 120,000 clones, about 53% of them seen once. This specimen consisted of PBMCs, obtained after 24 months of ibrutinib treatment. These receptors all stem from a human donor with chronic lymphocytic leukemia. Both conserved end residues are part of each CDR3. D genes are given only for firm matches. Only some rows state a clone size, as once, few, many or a class for expanded clones.

-,TRBD1,TRBJ2-3,TRBV14,CASSEFGQAGTDTQYF,TGTGCCAGCAGCGAATTCGGACAGGCCGGGACGGATACGCAGTATTTT
-,TRBD2,TRBJ2-2,TRBV30,CAWSAGLAGVTGELFF,TGTGCCTGGAGTGCCGGACTAGCGGGGGTCACCGGGGAGCTGTTTTTT
many,-,TRBJ1-1,TRBV7-2,CASSLALGTEAFF,TGTGCCAGCAGCTTAGCGCTAGGGACTGAAGCTTTCTTT
-,TRBD2,TRBJ2-5,TRBV9,CASSRLAGAGETQYF,TGTGCCAGCAGCCGGCTAGCGGGGGCTGGAGAGACCCAGTACTTC
-,-,TRBJ1-5,TRBV19,CASSIGLRAGNQPQHF,TGTGCCAGTAGTATAGGGCTCAGGGCCGGCAATCAGCCCCAGCATTTT
-,TRBD1,TRBJ1-3,TRBV14,CASSQGQGAGNTIYF,TGTGCCAGCAGCCAAGGCCAGGGGGCCGGAAACACCATATATTTT
-,TRBD2,TRBJ2-3,TRBV10-3,CAIRPGLAGGYNADTQYF,TGTGCCATCAGACCGGGACTAGCGGGGGGATATAATGCAGATACGCAGTATTTT
-,TRBD2,TRBJ2-5,TRBV5-1,CASSKGTSGAGTQYF,TGCGCCAGCAGCAAGGGGACTAGCGGTGCGGGGACCCAGTACTTC
-,-,TRBJ2-7,TRBV1,CTSSQALGSSYEQYF,TGCACCAGCAGCCAAGCTCTAGGATCTTCCTACGAGCAGTACTTC
-,TRBD1,TRBJ2-7,TRBV12-5,CASGLDRGYEQYF,TGTGCTAGTGGTTTGGACAGGGGATACGAGCAGTACTTC
-,TRBD2,TRBJ2-5,TRBV7-6,CASSLTGLAGVETQYF,TGTGCCAGCAGCTTGACGGGACTAGCGGGGGTGGAGACCCAGTACTTC
-,TRBD1,TRBJ2-7,TRBV4-1,CASSQEWTGTIYEQYF,TGCGCCAGCAGCCAAGAATGGACAGGGACAATCTACGAGCAGTACTTC
-,TRBD1,TRBJ1-6,TRBV11-3,CASSSSGTGSSPLHF,TGTGCCAGCAGCTCCTCCGGGACAGGGTCGTCACCCCTCCACTTT
-,-,TRBJ1-4,TRBV4-3,CASSQDDRPRGKLFF,TGCGCCAGCAGCCAAGACGACAGGCCTAGGGGAAAACTGTTTTTT
-,TRBD1,TRBJ1-2,TRBV6-5,CASSLTGGYGYTF,TGTGCCAGCAGTTTGACAGGGGGATATGGCTACACCTTC
-,TRBD2,TRBJ2-1,TRBV11-1,CASSYGVAGGLNEQFF,TGTGCCAGCAGCTACGGGGTAGCGGGGGGGCTCAATGAGCAGTTCTTC
-,-,TRBJ1-6,TRBV2,CATRTYNSPLHF,TGTGCCACCCGTACCTATAATTCACCCCTCCACTTT
-,TRBD1,TRBJ2-5,TRBV7-2,CASSLDDRGETQYF,TGTGCCAGCAGCTTAGATGACAGGGGAGAGACCCAGTACTTC
-,TRBD1,TRBJ1-2,TRBV28,CASRRQGELGYTF,TGTGCCAGCAGGCGACAGGGGGAACTTGGCTACACCTTC
few,-,TRBJ2-2,TRBV30,CAWSRMSGELFF,TGTGCCTGGAGTCGGATGTCCGGGGAGCTGTTTTTT
-,TRBD2,TRBJ2-5,TRBV5-4,CASSLVGLASETQYF,TGTGCCAGCAGCTTGGTAGGACTAGCCTCGGAGACCCAGTACTTC
few,-,TRBJ2-5,TRBV20-1,CSATGRETQYF,TGCAGTGCTACAGGGAGGGAGACCCAGTACTTC
-,TRBD2,TRBJ2-1,TRBV18,CASSPWTSGGSEQFF,TGTGCCAGCTCACCGTGGACTAGCGGGGGGAGTGAGCAGTTCTTC
-,TRBD1,TRBJ1-1,TRBV18,CASSAGTGRTEAFF,TGTGCCAGCTCAGCCGGGACAGGGAGGACTGAAGCTTTCTTT
-,-,TRBJ2-3,TRBV10-3,CAISGGTATDTQYF,TGTGCCATCAGTGGCGGGACTGCCACAGATACGCAGTATTTT